The next 21 T cell receptor beta chains were all read from a single sample in a study of T cell responses to AZD1222 COVID-19 vaccine. Sequenced by immunoSEQ multiplex PCR; TCRdb stores in-frame clones only, minus some. Seen here are about 79,000 clones, around 84% observed once, and the top ten hold about 20%. The sample was peripheral blood, taken on day 0 of AZD1222 vaccination. These receptors were taken from an adult in good health.

The genes are TRBV28 and TRBJ2-1; tentative D call: TRBD2 (7 bases). The germline V gene encodes CDR1 MDHEN and CDR2 SYDVKM. The CDR3 covers 16 residues. V was clipped by 2 bases and J by 5 bases, with 16 bases between them. CDR3 sequence (DNA): TGTGCCAGCAGTTTAATCCGGGGGGCCGGGGACAATGAGCAGTTCTTC. Protein: CASSLIRGAGDNEQFF.

This clone turned up a few times. V usage is TRBV25-1 and J usage is TRBJ2-6; D could derive from TRBD1 or TRBD2 (5 bases each). CDR3 length: 14 residues. V shed 5 bases and J shed 2 bases, with 7 bases lying between them. Germline-derived CDR1 and CDR2 are MGHDK and SYGVNS. The CDR3 nucleotides read TGTGCCAGCAGTTTGGGGGCTGGGGCCAACGTCCTGACTTTC. This codes for CASSLGAGANVLTF.

The V gene is TRBV7-2, the J gene TRBJ1-5; D ambiguous. This CDR3 region has 13 residues. Trimming left V 1 base short and J 5 bases short, with 6 bases between. Germline V gene sequence: CDR1 SGHTA, CDR2 FQGNSA. The CDR3 loop reads CASSLGLYQPQHF. The CDR3 coding sequence is TGTGCCAGCAGCTTAGGCCTGTATCAGCCCCAGCATTTT. Together with reference TRBV7-2 and TRBJ1-5, the CDR3 gives the full variable domain: GAGVSQSPSNKVTEKGKDVELRCDPISGHTALYWYRQSLGQGLEFLIYFQGNSAPDKSGLPSDRFSAERTGGSVSTLTIQRTQQEDSAVYLCASSLGLYQPQHFGDGTRLSIL.

The rearrangement joins TRBV6-5 to TRBJ1-2; D call uncertain. Trimming cost V 6 bases and J 4 bases, with 6 bases left between them. The CDR3 extends over 11 amino acids. From germline, CDR1 is MNHEY and CDR2 SVGAGI. The CDR3 reads CASSLFYGYTF. CDR3 DNA sequence: TGTGCCAGCAGCCTTTTCTATGGCTACACCTTC.

The chain uses TRBV4-1 and TRBJ1-1; the D is unclear. The ends were cut back, 1 base at V and 4 bases at J, with 13 bases in the middle. The CDR3 length is 15 residues. In germline, CDR1 is MGHRA, CDR2 YSYEKL. The CDR3 coding sequence is TGCGCCAGCAGCCAAGTGAGGGATTGGGGCACTGAAGCTTTCTTT. Translated, it gives CASSQVRDWGTEAFF.

The chain employs TRBV24-1 and TRBJ1-2; 7 bases are a match to TRBD1. V was clipped by 2 bases and J by 5 bases; unmatched bases: 4. The germline gives CDR1 KGHDR, CDR2 SFDVKD. This CDR3 region has 14 residues. The CDR3 sequence is CATSDWTGLYGYTF. The CDR3 DNA is TGTGCCACCAGTGATTGGACAGGACTATATGGCTACACCTTC.

CDR3 protein: CASSEGAPQPQHF. Here the CDR3 DNA reads TGTGCCAGCAGCGAGGGGGCCCCTCAGCCCCAGCATTTT. The chain couples TRBV12-3 or TRBV12-4 to TRBJ1-5; TRBD1 aligns across 7 bases. CDR3 length: 13 residues. V lost 6 bases to trimming and J lost 6 bases; unmatched junction nucleotides: 5.

The CDR3 sequence is CSASRTSGRSYEQYF. CDR3 DNA: TGCAGTGCGAGTCGGACTAGCGGGAGGTCGTACGAGCAGTACTTC. The chain carries TRBV20-1 and TRBJ2-7; 14 nucleotides align to TRBD2. This CDR3 is 15 amino acids long. Germline CDR1 DFQATT, CDR2 SNEGSKA (reference sequence). J lost 4 bases, V lost 6 bases, and 8 bases had no gene match.

The chain uses TRBV24-1 and TRBJ2-2, with D perhaps matching TRBD1 or TRBD2 (5 bases each). With 3 bases removed from V and 3 bases from J, the gap between germline ends came to 13 bases. The germline CDR1 and CDR2 sequences are KGHDR and SFDVKD. The CDR3 is made up of 16 amino acids. CDR3 in amino acids: CATSDTTGTHTGELFF. CDR3 nucleotide sequence: TGTGCCACCAGTGATACAACCGGGACCCACACCGGGGAGCTGTTTTTT.

V gene TRBV9 combines with J gene TRBJ1-1; no clear D gene. V shed 2 bases and J shed 3 bases, with 8 bases lying between them. Per germline, CDR1 SGDLS and CDR2 YYNGEE. The CDR3 is 13 residues long. CDR3 residues: CASSVRFDTEAFF. As DNA, the CDR3 is TGTGCCAGCAGCGTTCGGTTCGACACTGAAGCTTTCTTT.

The chain carries TRBV11-2 and TRBJ1-6; a weak D match, TRBD1 (6 bases). CDR3 length equals 13 residues. V dropped 3 bases and J dropped 6 bases, with 6 bases sitting between them. The V gene's germline CDR1 is SGHAT and CDR2 FQNNGV. CDR3 sequence: CASSLDSNSPLHF. CDR3 nucleotide sequence: TGTGCCAGCAGCTTGGACAGTAATTCACCCCTCCACTTT.

V and J are TRBV2 and TRBJ2-1; 9 bases agree with TRBD2. Per the germline V gene, CDR1 is SNHLY and CDR2 is FYNNEI. V lost 7 bases to trimming and J lost 7 bases; unmatched junction nucleotides: 5. The CDR3 covers 13 residues. CDR3 region: CASNGLAYNEQFF. CDR3 sequence (DNA): TGTGCCAGCAATGGACTAGCGTATAATGAGCAGTTCTTC.

The chain combines TRBV15 with TRBJ1-3, with D uncertain. The CDR3 is 16 residues long. Germline V gene lookup returns CDR1 LNHNV and CDR2 YYDKDF (reference sequence). The V gene lost 0 bases and the J gene lost 0 bases, with 9 bases spanning the gap. The DNA of the CDR3 is TGTGCCACCAGCAGAGAGACCGTGCACTCTGGAAACACCATATATTTT. Protein product: CATSRETVHSGNTIYF.

This clone was seen a handful of times. V is TRBV5-4 and J is TRBJ2-1, with TRBD2 identical over 11 bases. V lost 4 bases, J lost 8 bases, and 11 bases stayed unmatched. The germline CDR1 and CDR2 sequences are SGHNT and YYREEE (reference sequence). The CDR3 has 16 residues. CDR3 sequence reads: CASSGRVSGGADEQFF. CDR3 nucleotides: TGTGCCAGCAGCGGGAGGGTTAGCGGGGGGGCCGATGAGCAGTTCTTC.

This sequence joins TRBV24-1 and TRBJ2-3, with D unclear. Germline-derived CDR1 and CDR2 are KGHDR and SFDVKD. Trimming cost V 9 bases and J 5 bases, with 8 bases left between them. The CDR3 is 11 amino acids. Here the CDR3 DNA reads TGTGCCACCGGTTATGGAGATACGCAGTATTTT. Protein product: CATGYGDTQYF.

V usage is TRBV11-3 and J usage is TRBJ2-1, with 8 bases matching TRBD1. Per germline, CDR1 SGHNT and CDR2 YENEEA. With 5 bases clipped from V and 6 bases from J, the junction kept 3 bases outside the gene matches. The CDR3 runs to 13 residues. CDR3 in DNA: TGTGCCAGCAGCCGGACAGGGAGCAATGAGCAGTTCTTC. As protein: CASSRTGSNEQFF. Variable domain in full (rest from reference TRBV11-3 and TRBJ2-1): EAGVVQSPRYKIIEKKQPVAFWCNPISGHNTLYWYLQNLGQGPELLIRYENEEAVDDSQLPKDRFSAERLKGVDSTLKIQPAELGDSAVYLCASSRTGSNEQFFGPGTRLTVL.

The J gene is TRBJ1-3, the V gene TRBV30, with a weak D call TRBD1 (6 bases). The CDR3 loop spans 13 amino acids. V was trimmed by 0 bases and J by 4 bases, leaving 7 bases between them. Germline-derived CDR1 and CDR2 are GTSNPN and SVGIG (reference sequence). CDR3 in DNA: TGTGCCTGGAGTGTACAGGGAGGAAACACCATATATTTT. Translated, it gives CAWSVQGGNTIYF.

The chain recombines TRBV6-5 with TRBJ1-5, with D hard to call. The CDR3 extends over 16 amino acids. Germline CDR1 MNHEY, CDR2 SVGAGI. Trimming removed 2 bases at V and 2 bases at J, with 13 bases between. As DNA, the CDR3 is TGTGCCAGCAGTTACCCCTCGGCAGGAGGCAATCAGCCCCAGCATTTT. This gives the protein CASSYPSAGGNQPQHF.

The chain links TRBV11-1 to TRBJ1-4, with 7 bases identical to TRBD1. This CDR3 region has 14 residues. Germline CDR1 SGHAT, CDR2 FQDESV (reference sequence). Trimming at V came to 3 bases and at J to 7 bases, leaving 5 bases not matched to a gene. The CDR3 nucleotides are TGTGCCAGCAGCTTGAGGGACAGCCCTGAAAAACTGTTTTTT. This codes for CASSLRDSPEKLFF.

This rearrangement joins TRBV7-7 to TRBJ2-5; 11 nucleotides line up with TRBD1. The CDR3 has 16 amino acids. Germline V CDR1 and CDR2: SSHAT, FNYEAQ (reference sequence). J lost 5 bases, V lost 5 bases, and 10 bases had no gene match. The CDR3, as DNA: TGTGCCAGCAGCCGTCGGACAGGGGGCGCCGTGGAGACCCAGTACTTC. Amino acids: CASSRRTGGAVETQYF. The full variable domain, rest sourced from reference TRBV7-7 and TRBJ2-5, is GAGVSQSPRYKVTKRGQDVTLRCDPISSHATLYWYQQALGQGPEFLTYFNYEAQPDKSGLPSDRFSAERPEGSISTLTIQRTEQRDSAMYRCASSRRTGGAVETQYFGPGTRLLVL.

The chain uses TRBV6-5 and TRBJ2-2; a possible D gene is TRBD2 (6 bases). This CDR3 has 15 residues. CDR1 is MNHEY, CDR2 SVGAGI, per germline. Between the trimmed V and J ends, which lost 2 bases and 5 bases, there was a span of 12 bases. CDR3 amino acids: CASSYAGRTTGELFF. In DNA form, the CDR3 reads TGTGCCAGCAGTTACGCAGGGAGGACGACCGGGGAGCTGTTTTTT.